This is a list of T cell receptor beta chains from one sample in a study of shared clonotypes between healthy human individuals. Libraries were prepared by immunoSEQ multiplex PCR; TCRdb keeps only in-frame clonotypes and omits some of them. Seen here are around 2.1 million clones, 90% to 97% observed once, and the top ten hold over 0.1%. Sequences were obtained from naive CD4+ T cells sorted from blood. The receptors derive from a man younger than 30 in good health. CDR3s leave out the opening cysteine and the closing phenylalanine or tryptophan. Expanded clones get a size class; other rows say once, few or many, or leave the size out.

j_call v_call clone_size cdr3_aa
TRBJ1-6 TRBV5-1 . ASSLEGGGRQNSPLH
TRBJ2-2 TRBV5-1 . ASSPDRESGELF
TRBJ2-7 TRBV6-5 . ASSYLGGGYEQY
TRBJ1-4 TRBV4-1 . ASSSQVGEKLF
TRBJ2-2 TRBV30 . AWSDSVSGELF
TRBJ1-5 TRBV30 . AWSVQSGGQPQH
TRBJ2-1 TRBV6-5 . ASRPLGVGFNEQF
TRBJ2-2 TRBV5-6 . ASCVGWADGELF
TRBJ2-7 TRBV18 once ASSPLGQGVLHEQY
TRBJ1-5 TRBV19 . ASSIDGGKGQPQH
TRBJ2-7 TRBV6-5 . ASRLSYTGFYEQY
TRBJ2-2 TRBV19 . ASSSSRLGGANTGELF
TRBJ1-5 TRBV4-1 . ASSRTGGPDRQPQH
TRBJ2-2 TRBV11-3 . ASSGGAGANTGELF
TRBJ2-4 TRBV6-6 few ATRQRVWY
TRBJ1-6 TRBV7-2 once ASSSRIRYSPLH
TRBJ2-6 TRBV30 . AWRAAGANVLT
TRBJ1-1 TRBV6-5 . ASSISRQGGEAF
TRBJ1-1 TRBV29-1 . SAVNTEAF
TRBJ1-2 TRBV6-5 . ASSGRGPPGYGYT
TRBJ2-3 TRBV6-1 . ASRGGEGNTQY
TRBJ2-7 TRBV28 . ASSFRVPGQGKNEQY
TRBJ1-6 TRBV5-4 . ASSWGQGVKSPLH
TRBJ1-2 TRBV19 . ASSTGTGYGYT
TRBJ1-1 TRBV6-1 . ASSDRRKTEAF
TRBJ2-7 TRBV14 . ASSRGLAISHEQY
TRBJ1-2 TRBV6-1 . ASSLQDGPNYGYT
TRBJ1-1 TRBV5-1 . ASSFPGTTEAF
TRBJ2-7 TRBV28 . ASTAGTPIYEQY
TRBJ1-6 TRBV7-9 . ASSSASRGFNSPLH
TRBJ1-5 TRBV6-5 . ASSYSFQTAQPQH
TRBJ2-2 TRBV5-1 . ASSLLPGGAGELF
TRBJ1-1 TRBV7-9 . ASTNLGRGTEAF
TRBJ2-1 TRBV9 . ASSVGDTVRNEQF
TRBJ1-5 TRBV28 . ASSLIFAVNQPQH
TRBJ1-2 TRBV10-3 . AISSKSYGYT
TRBJ1-1 TRBV5-4 . ASSLEGGSVNTEAF
TRBJ2-6 TRBV5-1 . ASSQEIGANVLT
TRBJ2-4 TRBV29-1 . SVESPREPGNIQY
TRBJ2-7 TRBV7-9 . ASSLAGTGDYEQY
TRBJ2-7 TRBV6-1 . ASSEKWGFVIRQGGYEQY
TRBJ2-3 TRBV4-1 . ASSQDNWAGAPDTQY
TRBJ1-6 TRBV5-6 . ASSPTQNNSPLH
TRBJ1-1 TRBV5-4 . ASSLVQGYNTEAF
TRBJ1-2 TRBV6-6 . ASSQRAAERYT
TRBJ1-1 TRBV12-5 . ASGSGRGRTEAF
TRBJ2-5 TRBV5-4 . ASSHQGLAAETQY
TRBJ2-7 TRBV10-3 . AISRSFGGAAYEQY
TRBJ2-3 TRBV10-3 . AIGTSSDTQY
TRBJ1-2 TRBV7-2 . ASSLVVGENYGYT
TRBJ2-7 TRBV5-8 . ASRFYEQY